Included here is one T cell receptor beta chain sequence, with context. The sample comes from a study of blood T cell repertoires in COVID-19. Across the study: Some COVID-19 samples were acute and others convalescent; all came from the United States, Italy and Spain. T cells, B-cell-depleted T cells, or PBMCs provided the cDNA or gDNA that served as material.

The CDR3 is made up of 15 amino acids. V shed 4 bases, J shed 7 bases, and the junction held 12 bases outside the gene matches. Per the germline V gene, CDR1 is SQVTM and CDR2 is ANQGSEA. Study processing details: Using reference gene primer amplification, nucleated cell counts were estimated. Generated by immunoSEQ multiplex PCR, the TCRdb table keeps only in-frame clones and is missing some. V and J calls and clone size follow that table, whereas D and trimming were derived from the DNA. This repertoire shows some 210,000 clones, approximately 85% found once; its top ten account for approximately 5.1%.

The sample was peripheral blood. The TCR comes from a woman between 70 and 85 years old with active or convalescent COVID-19. This chain uses TRBV29-1 with TRBJ2-1; 8 positions agree with TRBD2. CDR3 protein: CSVGRGSGMWNEQFF. The CDR3 region has the DNA TGCAGCGTTGGTCGTGGTAGCGGGATGTGGAATGAGCAGTTCTTC.